This T cell receptor beta chain appears in the sequencing data of a study of blood T cells in healthy people across ages. Extraction of total RNA produced a minimum of 6 micrograms from each sample. It was with a sample-barcoded 5' primer and a J-beta primer mix that a second PCR of roughly 7 to 12 cycles was run. Each CDR3 protein is one row after TCRdb ran MiXCR on the 5' RACE reads. The sample consists of roughly 680,000 distinct CDR3 sequences, over 40% of them appearing once. Note on this clonotype: Its antigen remains unknown. A read error is possible here, since a much larger clone lies one base away.

Points from the study as a whole: Fewer expanded clones and more diversity marked long-lived versus aged donors. With age, beta diversity per million T cells declined roughly linearly, significantly by over 35.

This TCR derives from a woman over 75 in good health. The sequenced material came from blood.

The CDR3 DNA reads TGTGCCAGCAAAAGAACCGGGCGCCCTAATGACCATGGCTACACCTTC. It translates to CASKRTGRPNDHGYTF. The V gene is TRBV27, the J gene TRBJ1-2, with D uncertain. Trimming removed 7 bases from V and 6 bases from J, with 24 bases in between. Germline assignment: CDR1 MNHEY and CDR2 SMNVEV (reference sequence). CDR3 length: 16 residues.